This TCR beta chain was recorded in a study of blood T cell repertoires in COVID-19. Overall study: Material from acute and convalescent COVID-19 was sourced from the United States, Italy and Spain. The cDNA or gDNA used as material had been derived from T cells, B-cell-depleted T cells, or PBMCs.

Per the authors' pipeline: Counts of nucleated cells, estimated from reference gene primer amplification, were obtained. Data came from immunoSEQ multiplex PCR; TCRdb stores just in-frame clones and leaves some out. D and trimming were read from the DNA, whereas the V and J calls and clone size are those reported in that table. The table has about 210,000 clones, almost 85% seen once. Seattle researchers signed up patients amid active infection and tracked them longitudinally. CDR3 length: 19 residues. Germline CDR1 and CDR2: SGDLS and YYNGEE. V was pared by 7 bases and J by 8 bases, with 19 bases of the junction left unmatched.

Sequencing was performed on peripheral blood. The chain joins TRBV9 to TRBJ1-6; 12 bases map to TRBD1. The TCR was taken from a woman between 65 and 79 years old with COVID-19, enrolled during active disease. The CDR3 loop reads CASPERGQGAEGRHSPLHF. In nucleotides, the CDR3 is TGTGCCAGCCCAGAAAGGGGACAGGGGGCAGAGGGCCGCCATTCACCCCTCCACTTT.